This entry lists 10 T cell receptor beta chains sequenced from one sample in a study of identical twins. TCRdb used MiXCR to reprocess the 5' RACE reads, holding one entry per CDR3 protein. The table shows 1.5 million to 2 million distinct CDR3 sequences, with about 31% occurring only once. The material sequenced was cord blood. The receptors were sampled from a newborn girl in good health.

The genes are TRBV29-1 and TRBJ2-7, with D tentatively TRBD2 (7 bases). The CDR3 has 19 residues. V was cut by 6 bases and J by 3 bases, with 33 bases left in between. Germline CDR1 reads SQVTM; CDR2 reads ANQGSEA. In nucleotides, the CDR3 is TGCAGCGTAGGGGGGGGGATCCCTAGCGCCCGGGGAAACTTCTACGAGCAGTACTTC. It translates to CSVGGGIPSARGNFYEQYF.

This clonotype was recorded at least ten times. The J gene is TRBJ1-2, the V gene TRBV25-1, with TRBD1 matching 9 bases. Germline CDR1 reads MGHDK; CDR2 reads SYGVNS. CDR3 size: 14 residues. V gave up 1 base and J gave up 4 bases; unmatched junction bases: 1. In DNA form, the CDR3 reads TGTGCCAGCAGTGAATCGACAGGGGGCTATGGCTACACCTTC. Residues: CASSESTGGYGYTF.

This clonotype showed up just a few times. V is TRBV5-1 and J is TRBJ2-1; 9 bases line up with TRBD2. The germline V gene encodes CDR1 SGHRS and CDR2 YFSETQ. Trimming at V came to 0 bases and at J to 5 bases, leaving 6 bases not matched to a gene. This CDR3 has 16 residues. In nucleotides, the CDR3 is TGCGCCAGCAGCTTGGCCGCGACTAGCGGAAACAATGAGCAGTTCTTC. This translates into CASSLAATSGNNEQFF.

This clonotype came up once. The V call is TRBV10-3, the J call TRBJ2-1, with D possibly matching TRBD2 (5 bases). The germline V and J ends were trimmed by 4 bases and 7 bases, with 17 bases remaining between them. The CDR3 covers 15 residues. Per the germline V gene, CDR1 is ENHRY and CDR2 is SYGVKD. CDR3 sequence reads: CAISVRELGLNEQFF. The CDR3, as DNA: TGTGCCATCAGTGTCAGAGAACTAGGTCTGAATGAGCAGTTCTTC.

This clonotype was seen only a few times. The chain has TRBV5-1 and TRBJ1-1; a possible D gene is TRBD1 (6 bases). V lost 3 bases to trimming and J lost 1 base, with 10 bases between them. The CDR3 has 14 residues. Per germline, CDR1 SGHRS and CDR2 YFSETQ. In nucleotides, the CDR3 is TGCGCCAGCAGCTGGAAACAGGGGAACACTGAAGCTTTCTTT. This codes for CASSWKQGNTEAFF.

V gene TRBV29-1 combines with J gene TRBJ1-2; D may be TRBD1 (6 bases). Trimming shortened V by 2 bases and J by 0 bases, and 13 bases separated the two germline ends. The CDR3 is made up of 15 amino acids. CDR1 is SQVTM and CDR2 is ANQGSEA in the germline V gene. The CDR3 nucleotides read TGCAGCGTTGAACGGGGGCCCGGAACTAACTATGGCTACACCTTC. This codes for CSVERGPGTNYGYTF.

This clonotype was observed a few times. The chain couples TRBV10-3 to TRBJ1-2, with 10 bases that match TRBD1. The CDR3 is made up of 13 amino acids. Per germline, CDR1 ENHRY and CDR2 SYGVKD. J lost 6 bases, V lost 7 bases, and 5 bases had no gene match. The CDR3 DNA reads TGTGCCATCACCGGGACAGGGGTGAATGGCTACACCTTC. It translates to CAITGTGVNGYTF.

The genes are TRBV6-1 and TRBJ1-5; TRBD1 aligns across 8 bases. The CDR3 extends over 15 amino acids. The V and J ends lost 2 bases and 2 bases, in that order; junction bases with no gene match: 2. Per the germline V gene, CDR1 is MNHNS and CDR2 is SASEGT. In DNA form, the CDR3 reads TGTGCCAGCAGTGAAACGGACAGGGGCAATCAGCCCCAGCATTTT. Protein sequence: CASSETDRGNQPQHF.

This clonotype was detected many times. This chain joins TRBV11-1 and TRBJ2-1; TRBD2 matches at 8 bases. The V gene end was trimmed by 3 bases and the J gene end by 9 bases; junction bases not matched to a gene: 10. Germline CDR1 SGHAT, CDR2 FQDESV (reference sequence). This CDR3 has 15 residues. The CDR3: CASSFSGVKLGEQFF. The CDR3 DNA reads TGTGCCAGCAGCTTTAGCGGGGTAAAACTCGGTGAGCAGTTCTTC.

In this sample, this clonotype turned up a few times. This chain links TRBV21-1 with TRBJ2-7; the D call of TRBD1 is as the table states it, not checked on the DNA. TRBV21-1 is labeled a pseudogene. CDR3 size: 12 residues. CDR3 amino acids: CARTDRVSEQYF. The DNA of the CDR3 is TGTGCCAGGACAGACAGGGTCAGCGAGCAGTACTTC.